This TCR beta chain was obtained from a study of human T cells and chemical hapten exposure. The ends lost 5 bases at V and 5 bases at J; junction bases unmatched: 8. This CDR3 contains 14 residues. This sample's time point: pre-sensitization, week 0. Treatment meaning: therapeutic diphenylcyclopropenone sensitization with weekly scalp DPC. TCRdb re-analysed the RACE reads in MiXCR, keeping a single row per CDR3 protein. Of about 380,000 distinct CDR3 sequences listed, 4% to 6% are singletons. Sample: whole blood, taken in connection with sensitization to the hapten diphenylcyclopropenone (DPC). This chain connects TRBV12-3 or TRBV12-4 to TRBJ1-2; 7 bases line up with TRBD1. This TCR came from a woman in her fifties or sixties with alopecia areata. Some clones in this sample may be carry-over from other donors' samples. DNA of the CDR3: TGTGCCAGCAGTCCCCCCCAGGGGGGGTATGGCTACACCTTC. Translated, it gives CASSPPQGGYGYTF.